This T cell receptor beta chain was retrieved from a study of spatial heterogeneity in lung cancer (dated 2019 in TCRdb). Background on the whole study: Donors were 72 patients with early-stage, untreated non-small cell lung cancer from the lung TRACERx cohort. More beta-chain than alpha-chain transcripts were consistently detected, likely reflecting higher beta-chain transcript abundance. In non-small cell lung cancer, the study quantitatively compared TCR alpha and beta repertoires across several tumor regions, matched nontumor lung, and blood. At surgery, 220 tumor regions, 61 to 75 matched nontumor lung samples and more than 55 PBMC samples were TCR-sequenced for both alpha and beta chains. In the raw uncorrected reads, each unique combination of TCR and UMI appeared more than ten times on average. Follow-up PBMC samples were sequenced whenever available, and the median time to follow-up was around two years after resection. The study linked features of the TCR repertoire to counts of nonsynonymous mutations, which were determined by whole-exome sequencing of tumor tissue.

Sample time point, as interpreted from the label and publication: blood at routine non-recurrence follow-up after resection. Without any cell sorting, TCR sequencing was performed on whole RNA extracted either from tumor and nontumor lung tissue or from cryopreserved PBMC samples. Only patients for whom sufficient RNA was available from at least two tumor regions were selected for TCR sequencing. Libraries were prepared through 5' RACE. These reads were obtained on a NextSeq 500. In the TCR library protocol, a unique molecular identifier was attached to each TCR cDNA molecule so that PCR and sequencing errors could be corrected. As for the authors' bioinformatics: TCR identification, UMI-based error correction and CDR3 extraction were performed with Decombinator tools. Expanded TCRs were defined as those above a frequency of 2 per 1,000, corresponding to the top 1% of the tumor frequency distribution. Rényi diversity was computed with the R vegan package after subsampling each repertoire 100 times to 5,000 TCRs. CDR3 similarity networks were constructed using string-kernel similarity of amino acid triplets, with links drawn between CDR3s whose pairwise similarity was above 0.82. Using fastp at Q25 and MiXCR, TCRdb reprocessed the public reads and kept productive beta chains. Each CDR3 protein appears once, grouped with its most common genes and DNA. TCRdb, not the authors, supplied the V and J calls. This sample is represented by 35,000 to 55,000 distinct CDR3 sequences; roughly 12% of them were singletons. The ten biggest clones cover roughly 32% of the sample.

Its CDR3 holds 15 amino acids, cysteine through phenylalanine. This entry keeps only the CDR3 DNA: 45 bases, framed from base 1. From a lookup of the germline V gene, CDR1 and CDR2 are SGHTA and FQGNSA. The V end loses 1 base and the J end loses 0 bases, and a stretch of 10 bases separates them. The research as a whole found: Only 15 or so patients were included in the comparisons of baseline and follow-up blood repertoires. Confirming at a functional level the hypothesis that regional TCRs recognize regional mutations was considered to require additional single-cell paired TCR alpha and beta sequencing. Ubiquitous expanded tumor TCRs were found in blood more often at tumor resection than at routine follow-up.

This clonotype has more than one count but fewer than ten. Its target antigen remains unknown. No much larger clone is present one base from it, and per-base qualities are unavailable. The sequence is built from TRBV7-2 and TRBJ2-7; too little of a D gene remains to name it. This sample comprised PBMCs, obtained at follow-up. The clonotype was recovered from a male donor with early-stage non-small cell lung cancer. Read as DNA, the sequence is TGTGCCAGCAGCTTAGTCGTCAGAGACTCCTACGAGCAGTACTTC. This yields the protein CASSLVVRDSYEQYF.